These 19 T cell receptor beta chains came from one sample sequenced in a study of identifying expanded T cells in peripheral blood. Data came from immunoSEQ multiplex PCR; TCRdb stores just in-frame clones and leaves some out. The profile covers more than 50,000 clones, with about four fifths appearing a single time and about a sixth taken by the ten largest. The sample consisted of blood. The receptors derive from a person aged 18 to 75 in good health.

This chain links TRBV5-1 with TRBJ2-3, with unresolved D. The V and J ends lost 4 bases and 1 base respectively, with 16 bases between them. The CDR3 extends over 16 amino acids. The germline V gene encodes CDR1 SGHRS and CDR2 YFSETQ. The CDR3 coding sequence is TGCGCCAGCAGCCCCTCGGAAGCCGCACGCACAGATACGCAGTATTTT. Translating it yields CASSPSEAARTDTQYF.

The V gene is TRBV6-5, the J gene TRBJ2-2; D call uncertain. The CDR3 is made up of 15 amino acids. V gave up 6 bases and J gave up 0 bases, with 11 bases separating them. Germline V gives CDR1 MNHEY, CDR2 SVGAGI. In DNA form, the CDR3 reads TGTGCCAGCAGCCGAACTTTAGCGAACACCGGGGAGCTGTTTTTT. Translating it yields CASSRTLANTGELFF.

In the case of this clone: Other DNA sequences in this sample translate to the same CDR3. The chain links TRBV18 to TRBJ1-3; D is possibly TRBD1 (5 bases). Germline CDR1 and CDR2: KGHSH and LQKENI. The length of the CDR3 is 14 residues. V dropped 3 bases and J dropped 1 base, with 7 bases sitting between them. The CDR3 loop is CASSPQGSGNTIYF. In DNA, the CDR3 is TGTGCCAGCTCACCCCAGGGTTCTGGAAACACCATATATTTT.

J is TRBJ2-3 and V is TRBV7-6; 7 bases align to TRBD2. V lost 1 base, J lost 3 bases, and 7 bases stayed unmatched. From germline, CDR1 is SGHVS and CDR2 FNYEAQ. This CDR3 is 16 amino acids long. The CDR3 region has the DNA TGTGCCAGCAGCTTAGGAGTAGCGGGTTGGACAGATACGCAGTATTTT. Translating gives CASSLGVAGWTDTQYF.

The chain links TRBV5-1 to TRBJ2-7, with D possibly TRBD1 on 5 matching bases. V lost 2 bases, J lost 0 bases, and 15 bases lay in between. This CDR3 has 16 amino acids. The germline gives CDR1 SGHRS, CDR2 YFSETQ. CDR3 protein: CASSLTGSTGSYEQYF. In DNA form, the CDR3 reads TGCGCCAGCAGCTTAACCGGGTCCACAGGCTCCTACGAGCAGTACTTC.

The count of this clone is one. The chain recombines TRBV11-2 with TRBJ2-5; possibly TRBD1 for D (5 bases). This CDR3 contains 16 residues. Germline V gene lookup returns CDR1 SGHAT and CDR2 FQNNGV. With 1 base removed from V and 5 bases from J, the gap between germline ends came to 17 bases. CDR3: CASSLGSARDVETQYF. DNA of the CDR3: TGTGCCAGCAGCTTAGGCTCGGCCAGGGATGTGGAGACCCAGTACTTC. Full variable domain (outside the CDR3, taken from reference TRBV11-2 and TRBJ2-5): EAGVAQSPRYKIIEKRQSVAFWCNPISGHATLYWYQQILGQGPKLLIQFQNNGVVDDSQLPKDRFSAERLKGVDSTLKIQPAKLEDSAVYLCASSLGSARDVETQYFGPGTRLLVL.

CDR3 protein: CASSARQGQNEKLFF. As DNA, the CDR3 is TGTGCCAGCAGTGCCCGACAGGGCCAAAATGAAAAACTGTTTTTT. The chain employs TRBV2 and TRBJ1-4; 7 bases agree with TRBD1. CDR3 length: 15 residues. CDR1 SNHLY and CDR2 FYNNEI come from the germline V gene. J lost 5 bases, V lost 4 bases, and 7 bases had no gene match. Full variable domain (rest looked up from reference TRBV2 and TRBJ1-4): EPEVTQTPSHQVTQMGQEVILRCVPISNHLYFYWYRQILGQKVEFLVSFYNNEISEKSEIFDDQFSVERPDGSNFTLKIRSTKLEDSAMYFCASSARQGQNEKLFFGSGTQLSVL.

The chain couples TRBV7-2 to TRBJ1-2; D perhaps matches TRBD1 (5 bases). V lost 5 bases to trimming and J lost 7 bases, with 11 bases between them. Germline values: CDR1 SGHTA, CDR2 FQGNSA. The CDR3 has 12 amino acids. CDR3: CASSETRVGYTF. The CDR3 bases are TGTGCCAGCAGCGAAACCAGGGTTGGCTACACCTTC.

This clone was seen once. V usage is TRBV6-5 and J usage is TRBJ1-1; D is perhaps TRBD1 (5 bases). The CDR3 extends over 14 amino acids. Germline assignment: CDR1 MNHEY and CDR2 SVGAGI. Between the trimmed V and J ends, which lost 6 bases and 2 bases, there was a span of 13 bases. The CDR3, as DNA: TGTGCCAGCAGGATAGGGACGGTTAACACTGAAGCTTTCTTT. Its translation is CASRIGTVNTEAFF.

This sequence joins TRBV21-1 and TRBJ2-7. TRBV21-1 is an annotated pseudogene. This CDR3 has 15 residues. The CDR3 DNA sequence: TGTGCCAGCAGCAAAGTCGGCCCAAGCTCCTACGAGCAGTACTTC. This gives the protein CASSKVGPSSYEQYF.

This chain connects TRBV28 to TRBJ2-3, with D tentatively TRBD1 (5 bases). Deletions cut 4 bases from V and 14 bases from J, with 19 bases between. The germline gives CDR1 MDHEN, CDR2 SYDVKM. The CDR3 totals 13 residues. The CDR3 DNA reads as TGTGCCAGCAGTTCCTACAAAGGGGTCCTTCTGTATTTT. Protein: CASSSYKGVLLYF.

The chain carries TRBV4-2 and TRBJ1-2, with 8 positions matching TRBD1. Trimming took 5 bases from V and 8 from J; bases not matched to a gene: 7. The CDR3 covers 13 residues. CDR1 is LGHNA and CDR2 is YNFKEQ in the germline V gene. CDR3 sequence (DNA): TGTGCCAGCAGCTCAGACACAGGGGGAGGCTACACCTTC. This encodes CASSSDTGGGYTF.

DNA of the CDR3: TGTGCCAGCAGTGAAGGTGGTGGGGGCAATAACTATGGCTACACCTTC. It specifies CASSEGGGGNNYGYTF. The chain joins TRBV2 to TRBJ1-2, with D possibly being TRBD1 (6 bases). The CDR3 length is 16 residues. Germline V gene sequence: CDR1 SNHLY, CDR2 FYNNEI. Between the trimmed V and J ends, which lost 1 base and 1 base, there was a span of 13 bases.

The chain carries TRBV6-6 and TRBJ2-7; TRBD1 matches at 9 bases. CDR3 length: 15 amino acids. V trimming: 6 bases; J trimming: 3 bases; junction bases outside the gene matches: 9. Germline V lookup: CDR1 MNHNY, CDR2 SVGAGI (reference sequence). The CDR3 loop is CASRPGQGFGYEQYF. CDR3 nucleotide sequence: TGTGCCAGCAGACCGGGACAGGGCTTCGGCTACGAGCAGTACTTC.

The chain is built from TRBV4-1 and TRBJ1-5; 10 nucleotides match TRBD1. CDR1 and CDR2 (germline): MGHRA, YSYEKL. This CDR3 has 19 residues. The V and J ends lost 0 bases and 2 bases, in that order; junction bases with no gene match: 10. The CDR3 sequence is CASSQDRGQGISGNQPQHF. The CDR3 nucleotides read TGCGCCAGCAGCCAAGATAGGGGACAGGGGATTTCTGGCAATCAGCCCCAGCATTTT.

This chain links TRBV21-1 with TRBJ2-3; the DNA was not compared with TRBD2, the D call given in the table. TRBV21-1 is marked as a pseudogene. CDR3 size: 17 residues. The CDR3 loop is CASSKKRWSILPDTQYF. The CDR3 nucleotides read TGTGCCAGCAGCAAAAAGAGGTGGAGCATTCTCCCGGATACGCAGTATTTT.

The chain couples TRBV25-1 to TRBJ2-7, with D possibly matching TRBD2 (6 bases). CDR3 length: 15 amino acids. Trimming removed 3 bases from V and 2 bases from J, with 14 bases in between. Germline V CDR1 and CDR2: MGHDK, SYGVNS. The CDR3 coding sequence is TGTGCCAGCAGTGACCCCTACGGGGGTACCTACGAGCAGTACTTC. Protein product: CASSDPYGGTYEQYF.

V and J are TRBV15 and TRBJ1-4; tentatively, D is TRBD1 (5 bases). Trimming took off 5 bases at V and 4 bases at J, with 14 bases between the two ends. CDR3 length: 15 amino acids. Germline lookup yields CDR1 LNHNV and CDR2 YYDKDF (reference sequence). Here the CDR3 reads CATSGQQVINEKLFF. As DNA, the CDR3 is TGTGCCACCAGCGGACAACAGGTGATTAATGAAAAACTGTTTTTT.

This chain uses TRBV7-3 with TRBJ2-6; D perhaps matches TRBD2 (5 bases). Germline values: CDR1 SGHTA, CDR2 FQGTGA. V lost 5 bases and J 2 bases, leaving 13 bases between the germline ends. This CDR3 contains 16 residues. This CDR3 is CASSPLSRAGANVLTF. The CDR3 bases are TGTGCCAGCAGCCCCCTTTCGAGGGCTGGGGCCAACGTCCTGACTTTC.